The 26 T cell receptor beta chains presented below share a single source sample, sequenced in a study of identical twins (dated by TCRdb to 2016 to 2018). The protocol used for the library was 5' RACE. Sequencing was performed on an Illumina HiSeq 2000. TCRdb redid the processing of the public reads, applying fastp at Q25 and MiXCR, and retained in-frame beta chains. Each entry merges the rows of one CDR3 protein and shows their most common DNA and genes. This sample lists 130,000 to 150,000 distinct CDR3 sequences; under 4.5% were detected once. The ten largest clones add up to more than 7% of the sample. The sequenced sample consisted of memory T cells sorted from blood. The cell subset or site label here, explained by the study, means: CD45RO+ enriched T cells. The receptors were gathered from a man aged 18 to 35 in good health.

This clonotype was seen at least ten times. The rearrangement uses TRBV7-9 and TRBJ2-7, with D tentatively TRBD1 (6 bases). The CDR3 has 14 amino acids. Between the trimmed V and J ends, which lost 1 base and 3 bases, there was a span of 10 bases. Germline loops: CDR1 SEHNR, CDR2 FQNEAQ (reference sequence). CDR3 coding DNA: TGTGCCAGCAGCTTAGGGGACATTATCTACGAGCAGTACTTC. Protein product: CASSLGDIIYEQYF.

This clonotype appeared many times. CDR3 residues: CSARSGRENTEAFF. The CDR3 DNA reads as TGCAGTGCTAGATCAGGCCGGGAGAACACTGAAGCTTTCTTT. The chain is built from TRBV20-1 and TRBJ1-1; D not resolved. Germline CDR1 DFQATT, CDR2 SNEGSKA (reference sequence). This CDR3 comprises 14 residues. The V and J ends lost 2 bases and 1 base respectively, with 11 bases between them.

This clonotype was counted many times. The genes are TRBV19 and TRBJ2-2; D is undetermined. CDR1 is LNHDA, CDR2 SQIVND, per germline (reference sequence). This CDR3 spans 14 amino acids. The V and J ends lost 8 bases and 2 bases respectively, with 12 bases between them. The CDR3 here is CASATYSNTGELFF. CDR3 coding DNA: TGTGCCAGTGCCACCTACAGTAACACCGGGGAGCTGTTTTTT.

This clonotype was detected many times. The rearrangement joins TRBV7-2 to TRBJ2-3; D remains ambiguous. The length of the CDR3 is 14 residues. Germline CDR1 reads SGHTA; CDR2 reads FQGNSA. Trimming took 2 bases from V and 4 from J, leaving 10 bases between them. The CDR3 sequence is CASSLKGLSDTQYF. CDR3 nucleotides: TGTGCCAGCAGCTTAAAGGGTCTGTCAGATACGCAGTATTTT.

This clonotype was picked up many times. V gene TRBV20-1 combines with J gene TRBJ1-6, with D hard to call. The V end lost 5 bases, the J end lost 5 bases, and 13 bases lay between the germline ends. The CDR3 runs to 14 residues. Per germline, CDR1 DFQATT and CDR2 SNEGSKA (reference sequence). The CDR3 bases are TGCAGTGCTGCCAGCGGTCCCAATAATTCACCCCTCCACTTT. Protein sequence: CSAASGPNNSPLHF.

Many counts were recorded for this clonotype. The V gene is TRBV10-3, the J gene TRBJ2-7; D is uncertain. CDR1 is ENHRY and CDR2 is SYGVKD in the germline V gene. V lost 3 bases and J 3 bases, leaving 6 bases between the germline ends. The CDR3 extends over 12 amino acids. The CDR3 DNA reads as TGTGCCATCAGTGACCAAAACTACGAGCAGTACGTC. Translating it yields CAISDQNYEQYV.

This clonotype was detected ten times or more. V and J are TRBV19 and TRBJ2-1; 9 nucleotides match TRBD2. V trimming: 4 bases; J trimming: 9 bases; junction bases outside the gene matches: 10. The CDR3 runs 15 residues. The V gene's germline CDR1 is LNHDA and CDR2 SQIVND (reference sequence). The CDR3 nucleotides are TGTGCCAGTAGTACCCGACTAGCGGTCCGTTCTGAGCAGTTCTTC. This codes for CASSTRLAVRSEQFF.

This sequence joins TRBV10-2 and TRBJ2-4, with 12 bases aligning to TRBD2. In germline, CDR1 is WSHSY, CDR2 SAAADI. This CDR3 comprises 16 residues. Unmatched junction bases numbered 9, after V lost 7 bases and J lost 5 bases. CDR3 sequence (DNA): TGCGCCAGCAAGGAGAGACTAGCGGGGGTGGAAAACATTCAGTACTTC. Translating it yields CASKERLAGVENIQYF.

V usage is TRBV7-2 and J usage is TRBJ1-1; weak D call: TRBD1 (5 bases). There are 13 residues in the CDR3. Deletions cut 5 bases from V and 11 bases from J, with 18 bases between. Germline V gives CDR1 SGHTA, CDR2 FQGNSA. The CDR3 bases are TGTGCCAGCAGCCCGGTTGGCGGGGGGGAGGCTTTCTTT. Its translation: CASSPVGGGEAFF.

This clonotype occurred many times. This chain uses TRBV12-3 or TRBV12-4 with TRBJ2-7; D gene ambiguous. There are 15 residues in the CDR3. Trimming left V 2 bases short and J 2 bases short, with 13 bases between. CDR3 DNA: TGTGCCAGCAGTTTATTGTCGGGCAGAACCTACGAGCAGTACTTC. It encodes CASSLLSGRTYEQYF.

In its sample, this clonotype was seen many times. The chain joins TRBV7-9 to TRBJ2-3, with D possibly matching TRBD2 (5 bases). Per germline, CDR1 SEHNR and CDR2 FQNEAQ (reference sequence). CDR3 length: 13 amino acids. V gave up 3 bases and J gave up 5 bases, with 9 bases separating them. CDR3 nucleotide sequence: TGTGCCAGCAGCTTGGAGGAGAGAGATACGCAGTATTTT. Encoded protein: CASSLEERDTQYF.

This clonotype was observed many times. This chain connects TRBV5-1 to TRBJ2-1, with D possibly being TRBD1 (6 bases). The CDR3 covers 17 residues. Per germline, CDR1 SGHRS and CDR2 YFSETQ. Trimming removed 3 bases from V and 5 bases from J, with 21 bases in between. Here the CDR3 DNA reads TGCGCCAGCAGCTCACTCTTAGACAGGTGGGAAAACAATGAGCAGTTCTTC. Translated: CASSSLLDRWENNEQFF.

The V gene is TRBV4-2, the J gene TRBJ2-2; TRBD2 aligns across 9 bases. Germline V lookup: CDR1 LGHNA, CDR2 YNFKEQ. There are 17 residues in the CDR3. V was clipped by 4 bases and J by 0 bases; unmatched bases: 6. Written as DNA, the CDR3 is TGTGCCAGCAGCCCAAGTGCTAGCGGGACGAACACCGGGGAGCTGTTTTTT. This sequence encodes CASSPSASGTNTGELFF.

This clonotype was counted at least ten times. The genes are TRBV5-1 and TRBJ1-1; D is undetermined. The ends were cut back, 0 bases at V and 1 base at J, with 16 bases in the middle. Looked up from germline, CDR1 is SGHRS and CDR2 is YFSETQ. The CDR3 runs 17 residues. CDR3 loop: CASSLEATNRRNTEAFF. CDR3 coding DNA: TGCGCCAGCAGCTTGGAAGCGACAAACAGAAGGAACACTGAAGCTTTCTTT.

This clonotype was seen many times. The CDR3 here is CASSRISGRARGEQFF. The CDR3 DNA is TGTGCCAGCAGTCGAATTAGCGGGAGGGCCCGAGGGGAGCAGTTCTTC. This chain joins TRBV6-1 and TRBJ2-1, with 11 bases aligning to TRBD2. The CDR3 contains 16 residues. V was pared by 5 bases and J by 10 bases, with 13 bases of the junction left unmatched. Germline CDR1 is MNHNS and CDR2 is SASEGT.

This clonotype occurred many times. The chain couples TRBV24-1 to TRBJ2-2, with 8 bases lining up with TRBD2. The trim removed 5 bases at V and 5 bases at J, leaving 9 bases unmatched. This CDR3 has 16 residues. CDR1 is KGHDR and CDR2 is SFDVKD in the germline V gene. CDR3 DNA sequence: TGTGCCACCAGTGGACTAGCGAGGGGGTTGACCGGGGAGCTGTTTTTT. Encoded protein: CATSGLARGLTGELFF.

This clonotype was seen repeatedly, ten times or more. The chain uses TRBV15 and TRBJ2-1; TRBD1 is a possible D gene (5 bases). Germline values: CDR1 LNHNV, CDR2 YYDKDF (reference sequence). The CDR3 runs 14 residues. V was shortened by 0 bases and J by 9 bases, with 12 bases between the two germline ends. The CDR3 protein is CATSRDVLDTEQFF. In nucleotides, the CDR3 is TGTGCCACCAGCAGAGATGTTTTGGACACTGAGCAGTTCTTC.

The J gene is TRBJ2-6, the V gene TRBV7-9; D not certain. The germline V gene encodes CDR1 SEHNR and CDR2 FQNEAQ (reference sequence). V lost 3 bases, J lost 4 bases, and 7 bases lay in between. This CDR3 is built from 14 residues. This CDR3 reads CASSFEQGANVLTF. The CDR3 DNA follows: TGTGCCAGCAGCTTCGAACAGGGGGCCAACGTCCTGACTTTC.

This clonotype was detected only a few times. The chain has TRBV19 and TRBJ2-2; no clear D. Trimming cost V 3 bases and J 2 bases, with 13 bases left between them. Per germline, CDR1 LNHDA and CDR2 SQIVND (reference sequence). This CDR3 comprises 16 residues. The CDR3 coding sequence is TGTGCCAGTAGTATCAAAAAACAGACAAACACCGGGGAGCTGTTTTTT. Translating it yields CASSIKKQTNTGELFF.

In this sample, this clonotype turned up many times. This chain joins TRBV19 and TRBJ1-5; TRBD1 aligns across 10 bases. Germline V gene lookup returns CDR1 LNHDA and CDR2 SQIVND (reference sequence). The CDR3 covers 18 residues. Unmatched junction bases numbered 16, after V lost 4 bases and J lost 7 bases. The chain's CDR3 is CASSTRPPGQGFGQPQHF. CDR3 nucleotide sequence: TGTGCCAGTAGTACGCGACCTCCGGGACAGGGGTTTGGGCAGCCCCAGCATTTT.

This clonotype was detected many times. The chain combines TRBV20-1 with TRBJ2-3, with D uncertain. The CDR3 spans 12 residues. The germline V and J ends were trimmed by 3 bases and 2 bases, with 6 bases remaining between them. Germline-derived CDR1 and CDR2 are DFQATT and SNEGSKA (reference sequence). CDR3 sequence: CSASGNTDTQYF. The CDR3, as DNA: TGCAGTGCTAGCGGAAACACAGATACGCAGTATTTT.

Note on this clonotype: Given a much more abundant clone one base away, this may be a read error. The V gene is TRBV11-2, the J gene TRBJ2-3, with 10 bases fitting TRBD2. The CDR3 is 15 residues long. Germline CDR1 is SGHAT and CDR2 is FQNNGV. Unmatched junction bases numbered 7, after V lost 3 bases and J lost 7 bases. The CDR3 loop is CASSLGLARGHTQYF. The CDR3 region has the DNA TGTGCCAGCAGCTTGGGACTAGCGCGAGGGCATACGCAGTATTTT. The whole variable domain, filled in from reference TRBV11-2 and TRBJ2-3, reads EAGVAQSPRYKIIEKRQSVAFWCNPISGHATLYWYQQILGQGPKLLIQFQNNGVVDDSQLPKDRFSAERLKGVDSTLKIQPAKLEDSAVYLCASSLGLARGHTQYFGPGTRLTVL.

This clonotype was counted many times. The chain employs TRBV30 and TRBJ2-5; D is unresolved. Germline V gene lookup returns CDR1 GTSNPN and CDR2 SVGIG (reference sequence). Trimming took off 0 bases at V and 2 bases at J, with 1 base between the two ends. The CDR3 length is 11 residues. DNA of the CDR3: TGTGCCTGGAGTGTACAAGAGACCCAGTACTTC. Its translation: CAWSVQETQYF. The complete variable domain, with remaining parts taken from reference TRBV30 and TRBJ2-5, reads SQTIHQWPATLVQPVGSPLSLECTVEGTSNPNLYWYRQAAGRGLQLLFYSVGIGQISSEVPQNLSASRPQDRQFILSSKKLLLSDSGFYLCAWSVQETQYFGPGTRLLVL.

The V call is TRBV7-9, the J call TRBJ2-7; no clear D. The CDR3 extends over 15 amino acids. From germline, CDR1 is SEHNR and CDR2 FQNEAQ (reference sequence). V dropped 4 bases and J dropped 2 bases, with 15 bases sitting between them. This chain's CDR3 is CASSSEWKSTYEQYF. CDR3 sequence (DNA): TGTGCCAGCAGCTCGGAGTGGAAAAGTACCTACGAGCAGTACTTC.

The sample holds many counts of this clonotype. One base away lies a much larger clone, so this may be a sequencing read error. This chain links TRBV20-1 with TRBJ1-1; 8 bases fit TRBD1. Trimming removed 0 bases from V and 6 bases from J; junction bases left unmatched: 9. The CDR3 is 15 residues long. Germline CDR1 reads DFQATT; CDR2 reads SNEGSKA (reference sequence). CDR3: CSARDLGQDGAEAFF. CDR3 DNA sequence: TGCAGTGCTAGAGATTTGGGACAGGACGGCGCTGAAGCTTTCTTT.

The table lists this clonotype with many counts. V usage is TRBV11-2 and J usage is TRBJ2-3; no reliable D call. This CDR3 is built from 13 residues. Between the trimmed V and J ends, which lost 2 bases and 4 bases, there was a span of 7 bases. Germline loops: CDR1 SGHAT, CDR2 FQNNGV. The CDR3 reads CASSLMGADTQYF. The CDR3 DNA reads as TGTGCCAGCAGCTTAATGGGCGCAGATACGCAGTATTTT.